Shown below are 30 T cell receptor beta chains from a single sample sequenced in a study of cytomegalovirus exposure and HLA in healthy donors. PCR was performed using 60 Vbeta and 13 Jbeta primers. The method was immunoSEQ multiplex PCR; TCRdb's version includes in-frame clones alone and lacks a portion of them. The sample includes about 36,000 clones, almost 70% seen only once; the top ten take more than 6.5%. Sequenced input: PBMCs. These receptors were obtained from a young man in good health and CMV-seronegative.

The chain links TRBV5-6 to TRBJ2-5, with 8 nucleotides matching TRBD2. The CDR3 is made up of 14 amino acids. Germline lookup yields CDR1 SGHDT and CDR2 YYEEEE. J lost 2 bases, V lost 4 bases, and 4 bases had no gene match. CDR3 residues: CASSQGTRQETQYF. The DNA of the CDR3 is TGTGCCAGCAGCCAAGGGACTAGACAAGAGACCCAGTACTTC.

This clone ranks as medium-sized. V usage is TRBV2 and J usage is TRBJ1-2; D possibly corresponds to TRBD1 (6 bases). Deletions cut 8 bases from V and 8 bases from J, with 15 bases between. This CDR3 contains 12 residues. Per the germline V gene, CDR1 is SNHLY and CDR2 is FYNNEI. This chain's CDR3 is CASEGGPDGYTF. The CDR3 DNA reads TGTGCCAGCGAGGGGGGGCCAGACGGCTACACCTTC.

This sequence joins TRBV5-6 and TRBJ1-6; 9 nucleotides align to TRBD1. Germline V CDR1 and CDR2: SGHDT, YYEEEE. Trimming removed 5 bases from V and 9 bases from J; junction bases left unmatched: 3. The CDR3 has 13 residues. The CDR3 DNA reads TGTGCCAGCAGGCGGACAGGGGTTTCACCCCTCCACTTT. It codes for CASRRTGVSPLHF.

The V call is TRBV6-1, the J call TRBJ1-5, with D unresolved. V lost 7 bases, J lost 3 bases, and 10 bases lay in between. CDR1 is MNHNS, CDR2 SASEGT, per germline. The CDR3 runs to 13 residues. The CDR3 coding sequence is TGTGCCAGCAAAACGGTCGCCAATCAGCCCCAGCATTTT. It specifies CASKTVANQPQHF.

The CDR3 DNA follows: TGTGCCAGCGGGCAGAATAGGATGAACACTGAAGCTTTCTTT. It specifies CASGQNRMNTEAFF. The V call is TRBV6-5, the J call TRBJ1-1; no clear D gene. Per the germline V gene, CDR1 is MNHEY and CDR2 is SVGAGI. This CDR3 comprises 14 residues. Trimming removed 8 bases from V and 0 bases from J, with 13 bases in between.

This clone has a handful of counts. This chain joins TRBV4-2 and TRBJ2-1; tentatively, D is TRBD1 (5 bases). CDR3 size: 15 residues. V was pared by 1 base and J by 8 bases, with 15 bases between. Germline CDR1 reads LGHNA; CDR2 reads YNFKEQ. CDR3 coding DNA: TGTGCCAGCAGCCAAGTGGCCCAGGGTTTCGATGAGCAGTTCTTC. Protein sequence: CASSQVAQGFDEQFF.

DNA for the CDR3: TGCGCCAGCAGCCAGGGGACAGGGAGTAACACCGGGGAGCTGTTTTTT. Its protein product is CASSQGTGSNTGELFF. This sequence joins TRBV4-3 and TRBJ2-2; TRBD1 matches 9 bases. V lost 3 bases, J lost 2 bases, and 4 bases stayed unmatched. The CDR3 contains 16 residues. Germline CDR1 and CDR2: LGHNA and YSLEER.

This clone occurred a few times. In DNA form, the CDR3 reads TGTGCCACCAGCAGAGACAGGTTTCCAGATACGCAGTATTTT. This encodes CATSRDRFPDTQYF. The chain joins TRBV15 to TRBJ2-3; D unclear. This CDR3 contains 14 residues. V lost 0 bases to trimming and J lost 4 bases, with 8 bases between them. Germline CDR1 LNHNV, CDR2 YYDKDF (reference sequence).

This clone was seen more than once but under ten times. The rearrangement joins TRBV5-4 to TRBJ2-7; D might be TRBD2 (5 bases). This CDR3 has 16 amino acids. Trimming took 0 bases from V and 0 from J, leaving 13 bases between them. CDR1 and CDR2 (germline): SGHNT, YYREEE (reference sequence). The chain's CDR3 is CASSLEAGIPSYEQYF. The CDR3 DNA reads as TGTGCCAGCAGCTTGGAGGCGGGCATACCCTCCTACGAGCAGTACTTC. Variable domain in full (rest from reference TRBV5-4 and TRBJ2-7): ETGVTQSPTHLIKTRGQQVTLRCSSQSGHNTVSWYQQALGQGPQFIFQYYREEENGRGNFPPRFSGLQFPNYSSELNVNALELDDSALYLCASSLEAGIPSYEQYFGPGTRLTVT.

This clone came up a few times. The V and J genes are TRBV21-1 and TRBJ1-1; the table's D call, TRBD1, was not checked against the DNA. TRBV21-1 is termed a pseudogene. The CDR3 has 14 amino acids. This CDR3 is CASSKMVQYTEAFF. The CDR3 DNA is TGTGCCAGCAGCAAAATGGTGCAGTACACTGAAGCTTTCTTT.

The chain uses TRBV7-8 and TRBJ1-5; tentative D call: TRBD1 (5 bases). This CDR3 region has 14 residues. CDR1 SGHVS and CDR2 FQNEAQ come from the germline V gene. The germline V and J ends were trimmed by 3 bases and 4 bases, with 10 bases remaining between them. CDR3 loop: CASSLAGRNQPQHF. The CDR3 DNA reads as TGTGCCAGCAGCTTGGCAGGGAGGAATCAGCCCCAGCATTTT.

The gene calls are TRBV7-2 and TRBJ2-7, with 9 positions matching TRBD1. Trimming removed 4 bases from V and 6 bases from J; junction bases left unmatched: 4. CDR1 is SGHTA, CDR2 FQGNSA, per germline. The CDR3 totals 13 residues. This CDR3 reads CASSSGQGTEQYF. CDR3 DNA sequence: TGTGCCAGCAGCTCGGGACAGGGCACCGAGCAGTACTTC.

The chain has TRBV7-2 and TRBJ1-1, with D unclear. Germline V CDR1 and CDR2: SGHTA, FQGNSA. V was shortened by 2 bases and J by 1 base, with 8 bases between the two germline ends. The CDR3 extends over 14 amino acids. The CDR3 sequence is CASSLNRPNTEAFF. For the CDR3, the DNA is TGTGCCAGCAGCTTAAACAGACCGAACACTGAAGCTTTCTTT.

The chain links TRBV29-1 to TRBJ2-5, with TRBD1 matching 9 bases. The ends lost 6 bases at V and 3 bases at J; junction bases unmatched: 2. Germline CDR1 SQVTM, CDR2 ANQGSEA. The CDR3 runs to 12 residues. DNA for the CDR3: TGCAGCGTGCGGGACAGGGAAGAGACCCAGTACTTC. The encoded protein is CSVRDREETQYF.

This chain joins TRBV7-2 and TRBJ1-1; no definite D call. The V and J ends lost 6 bases and 5 bases respectively, with 16 bases between them. Germline CDR1 reads SGHTA; CDR2 reads FQGNSA. This CDR3 contains 14 residues. The CDR3 nucleotides are TGTGCCAGCAGTCTGGCTTTTACCGTGACTGAAGCTTTCTTT. Amino acids: CASSLAFTVTEAFF.

This chain joins TRBV28 and TRBJ1-4, with 7 bases matching TRBD1. Germline CDR1 reads MDHEN; CDR2 reads SYDVKM. J lost 8 bases, V lost 6 bases, and 3 bases had no gene match. This CDR3 has 12 amino acids. This chain's CDR3 is CASRSGGEKLFF. The DNA of the CDR3 is TGTGCCAGCAGGTCAGGGGGGGAAAAACTGTTTTTT.

For the CDR3, the DNA is TGTGCCAGCAGTATAGGACAAAGCACAGATACGCAGTATTTT. The encoded protein is CASSIGQSTDTQYF. V gene TRBV7-9 combines with J gene TRBJ2-3; D is perhaps TRBD1 (5 bases). The ends were cut back, 6 bases at V and 0 bases at J, with 10 bases in the middle. Germline V gene data show CDR1 as SEHNR and CDR2 as FQNEAQ (reference sequence). The CDR3 covers 14 residues.

CDR3 sequence reads: CASSQDRAGTGDNDGQFF. CDR3 DNA: TGTGCCAGCAGCCAAGATCGGGCGGGGACAGGGGACAATGATGGGCAGTTCTTC. The chain joins TRBV4-2 to TRBJ2-1, with 10 bases that match TRBD1. The CDR3 is 18 amino acids. Germline V gene lookup returns CDR1 LGHNA and CDR2 YNFKEQ. V lost 0 bases and J lost 12; bases outside the gene matches: 17.

The V and J genes are TRBV29-1 and TRBJ2-7; 8 positions agree with TRBD2. This CDR3 comprises 14 residues. V gave up 1 base and J gave up 9 bases; unmatched junction bases: 11. The germline gives CDR1 SQVTM, CDR2 ANQGSEA. CDR3 DNA sequence: TGCAGCGTTGAAGCGCGCGGGAGGAATTTCGCGCAGTACTTC. This sequence encodes CSVEARGRNFAQYF.

This chain uses TRBV5-8 with TRBJ2-1, with D unresolved. Trimming left V 3 bases short and J 8 bases short, with 6 bases between. CDR3 length: 11 amino acids. Germline assignment: CDR1 SGHTS and CDR2 YDEGEE. CDR3 sequence: CASSYLDEQFF. The CDR3 DNA is TGTGCCAGCAGCTACTTGGATGAGCAGTTCTTC.

V gene TRBV7-2 combines with J gene TRBJ1-1; tentatively, D is TRBD1 (5 bases). The germline V and J ends were trimmed by 0 bases and 3 bases, with 8 bases remaining between them. The CDR3 runs to 14 residues. Per the germline V gene, CDR1 is SGHTA and CDR2 is FQGNSA. The CDR3 DNA reads as TGTGCCAGCAGCTTAGCAGGGGCGTACACTGAAGCTTTCTTT. It encodes CASSLAGAYTEAFF.

This chain joins TRBV4-2 and TRBJ1-2; tentatively, D is TRBD1 (5 bases). This CDR3 is built from 15 residues. V was pared by 2 bases and J by 6 bases, with 16 bases between. Germline CDR1 reads LGHNA; CDR2 reads YNFKEQ. The CDR3 bases are TGTGCCAGCAGCCAAATGACAGTCCTTAAGAATGGCTACACCTTC. Protein sequence: CASSQMTVLKNGYTF.

The rearrangement links TRBV7-2 to TRBJ2-1; D is ambiguous. V lost 1 base to trimming and J lost 8 bases, with 6 bases between them. The CDR3 is made up of 12 amino acids. CDR1 is SGHTA and CDR2 is FQGNSA in the germline V gene. CDR3 in amino acids: CASSLGRYEQFF. The CDR3 DNA sequence: TGTGCCAGCAGCTTAGGTCGGTATGAGCAGTTCTTC.

The V gene is TRBV4-1, the J gene TRBJ1-2, with a weak D call TRBD1 (6 bases). Per the germline V gene, CDR1 is MGHRA and CDR2 is YSYEKL. V lost 1 base to trimming and J lost 8 bases, with 11 bases between them. The CDR3 spans 13 residues. The CDR3 here is CASSQGTAGGYTF. The CDR3 DNA follows: TGCGCCAGCAGCCAAGGGACAGCGGGAGGCTACACCTTC.

This clone was found once. V and J are TRBV7-9 and TRBJ2-7; tentatively, D is TRBD1 (5 bases). This CDR3 is 13 amino acids long. Between the trimmed V and J ends, which lost 5 bases and 0 bases, there was a span of 8 bases. CDR1 is SEHNR and CDR2 is FQNEAQ in the germline V gene (reference sequence). The CDR3 DNA reads TGTGCCAGCAGCAAGACAGACTCCTACGAGCAGTACTTC. It specifies CASSKTDSYEQYF. Full variable domain (rest looked up from reference TRBV7-9 and TRBJ2-7): DTGVSQNPRHKITKRGQNVTFRCDPISEHNRLYWYRQTLGQGPEFLTYFQNEAQLEKSRLLSDRFSAERPKGSFSTLEIQRTEQGDSAMYLCASSKTDSYEQYFGPGTRLTVT.

The chain uses TRBV9 and TRBJ1-2, with a possible D match to TRBD1 (5 bases). Germline V gene lookup returns CDR1 SGDLS and CDR2 YYNGEE. Trimming removed 0 bases at V and 2 bases at J, with 8 bases between. There are 14 residues in the CDR3. DNA of the CDR3: TGTGCCAGCAGCGTAGGGGGCCCAAACTATGGCTACACCTTC. Its protein product is CASSVGGPNYGYTF.

The CDR3 DNA sequence: TGCGCCAGCAGCTGGGGACAGGAGAACACTGAAGCTTTCTTT. This sequence encodes CASSWGQENTEAFF. The chain has TRBV5-1 and TRBJ1-1; 8 nucleotides line up with TRBD1. The germline V gene encodes CDR1 SGHRS and CDR2 YFSETQ. The CDR3 totals 14 residues. V lost 3 bases, J lost 1 base, and 2 bases stayed unmatched. The full variable domain, with the rest looked up from reference TRBV5-1 and TRBJ1-1, is KAGVTQTPRYLIKTRGQQVTLSCSPISGHRSVSWYQQTPGQGLQFLFEYFSETQRNKGNFPGRFSGRQFSNSRSEMNVSTLELGDSALYLCASSWGQENTEAFFGQGTRLTVV.

The chain carries TRBV19 and TRBJ1-5, with a possible D match to TRBD1 (5 bases). The CDR3 length is 15 residues. Germline V lookup: CDR1 LNHDA, CDR2 SQIVND (reference sequence). V lost 3 bases to trimming and J lost 2 bases, with 11 bases between them. CDR3 region: CASSMEGRGNQPQHF. In nucleotides, the CDR3 is TGTGCCAGTAGTATGGAGGGGCGAGGCAATCAGCCCCAGCATTTT.

The CDR3 DNA follows: TGTGCCAGCAGAATGACAAGGGGCGGCGAGCAGTACTTC. Protein product: CASRMTRGGEQYF. V is TRBV5-6 and J is TRBJ2-7; tentative D call: TRBD1 (5 bases). This CDR3 comprises 13 residues. V was pared by 5 bases and J by 6 bases, with 15 bases between. Germline lookup yields CDR1 SGHDT and CDR2 YYEEEE.

By proportion, this clone is medium-sized. V usage is TRBV6-4 and J usage is TRBJ1-1; possible D gene TRBD1, 6 bases. Germline assignment: CDR1 MRHNA and CDR2 SNTAGT. V was shortened by 6 bases and J by 4 bases, with 24 bases between the two germline ends. This CDR3 region has 17 residues. CDR3 amino acids: CASRPTGKVTMGTEAFF. The CDR3, as DNA: TGTGCCAGCAGGCCGACAGGCAAGGTGACTATGGGCACTGAAGCTTTCTTT.